These T cell receptor beta chains were read from a single sample in a study of T-cell memory formation after mild COVID-19. TCRdb re-derived calls from the 5' RACE reads in MiXCR, one entry per CDR3 protein. The data show hundreds of thousands of distinct CDR3 sequences, less than 25% seen once. What was sequenced was PBMCs or a T cell subset sorted from them (not recorded which). The receptors derive from an adult woman who had mild COVID-19 (a few samples of this study predate the infection). Cell type and time point are not known. The CDR3 runs from the conserved cysteine through the conserved F or W. Each record gives: V gene, D gene, J gene, clone size, CDR3 DNA, CDR3 protein. D genes are given only for firm matches. Clone sizes are given selectively: once, few, many, or a class where the clone is expanded.

>TRBV9|NA|TRBJ2-7|NA
TGTGCCAGCAGCGTAGCGGACTCGAGGGTGTACGAGCAGTACTTC
CASSVADSRVYEQYF
>TRBV14|NA|TRBJ1-1|NA
TGTGCCAGCAGCCAAGACCGGAGGCTCATCCTCAACACTGAAGCTTTCTTT
CASSQDRRLILNTEAFF
>TRBV2|NA|TRBJ2-7|few
TGTGCCAGCAGGGGTGGGGGAACAGGGAGGAGCAGCTACGAGCAGTACTTC
CASRGGGTGRSSYEQYF
>TRBV5-5|TRBD1|TRBJ2-5|NA
TGTGCCAGCAGTAACCCCGGGACAGGGACAGAGACCCAGTACTTC
CASSNPGTGTETQYF
>TRBV3-1|NA|TRBJ1-1|NA
TGTGCCAGCAGCCAAGATCTCAGGATGAACACTGAAGCTTTCTTT
CASSQDLRMNTEAFF
>TRBV12-3/TRBV12-4|NA|TRBJ2-3|few
TGTGCCAGCAGTTTGAGTTCAGTAGGCACAGATACGCAGTATTTT
CASSLSSVGTDTQYF
>TRBV4-2|TRBD1|TRBJ2-5|NA
TGTGCCAGCAGCCCAGGGGACAGGTACCAAGAGACCCAGTACTTC
CASSPGDRYQETQYF
>TRBV29-1|TRBD1|TRBJ2-1|NA
TGCAGCGTCCACTGGGACAGAGAGTACAATGAGCAGTTCTTC
CSVHWDREYNEQFF
>TRBV7-2|NA|TRBJ2-1|few
TGTGCCAGCAGCTTACACCCCGTGGCAGGGATATACAATGAGCAGTTCTTC
CASSLHPVAGIYNEQFF
>TRBV6-1|NA|TRBJ1-3|few
TGTGCCAGCAGTGACGGACGGTACTCTGGAAACACCATATATTTT
CASSDGRYSGNTIYF
>TRBV7-2|NA|TRBJ2-1|NA
TGTGCCAGCAGCTTACCTCCGGGGGCAGGGAGTGGGCAGTTCTTC
CASSLPPGAGSGQFF
>TRBV2|TRBD1|TRBJ1-1|NA
TGTGCCAGCAGTCCAGGGGGGTTGGGCACTGAAGCTTTCTTT
CASSPGGLGTEAFF
>TRBV6-6|NA|TRBJ1-5|NA
TGTGCCAGCAGTTACTCCCCAAGATTTGTTACAGGCGACAATCAGCCCCAGCATTTT
CASSYSPRFVTGDNQPQHF
>TRBV7-8|TRBD2|TRBJ2-1|few
TGTGCCAGCAGCTTAACTTCTTGGCGGGGGGGGAATGAGCAGTTCTTC
CASSLTSWRGGNEQFF
>TRBV24-1|TRBD2|TRBJ2-1|NA
TGTGCCACCGGAGGGCTAATAGGACTAGCTGTCGTCGATGAGCAGTTCTTC
CATGGLIGLAVVDEQFF
>TRBV5-1|NA|TRBJ2-3|NA
TGCGCCAGCAGCTTGGTCGGCAGGATGGCAGATACGCAGTATTTT
CASSLVGRMADTQYF
>TRBV10-3|NA|TRBJ2-1|few
TGTGCTCATGGGGGGGACAGTTCCAATGAGCAGTTCTTC
CAHGGDSSNEQFF
>TRBV10-3|TRBD1|TRBJ1-2|few
TGTGCCATCTACGGGACAGGACTTAACTATGGCTACACCTTC
CAIYGTGLNYGYTF
>TRBV29-1|NA|TRBJ2-1|NA
TGCAGCGTTGAAGGGTTGACAGACTCCTACAATGAGCAGTTCTTC
CSVEGLTDSYNEQFF
>TRBV12-3/TRBV12-4|NA|TRBJ1-1|few
TGTGCCAGCACCCCCCGGACATCGAAGAACACTGAAGCTTTCTTT
CASTPRTSKNTEAFF
>TRBV7-8|NA|TRBJ2-1|NA
TGTGCCAGCAGCTTATGGCGGGCATACAATGAGCAGTTCTTC
CASSLWRAYNEQFF
>TRBV9|NA|TRBJ1-1|NA
TGTGCCAGCAGCGTAGGGGGGGCAGGTACTGAAGCTTTCTTT
CASSVGGAGTEAFF
>TRBV27|TRBD2|TRBJ2-7|NA
TGTGCCAGCAGTCATCATGGGACTAGCGCCTCACTTTCGGGGCAGTACTTC
CASSHHGTSASLSGQYF
>TRBV11-2|NA|TRBJ1-2|NA
TGTGCCAGCGGCTCCTATGGCTACACCTTC
CASGSYGYTF
>TRBV29-1|NA|TRBJ1-1|once
TGCAGCGTTGAAAGCCGGGACAAAAGCACTGAAGCTTTCTTT
CSVESRDKSTEAFF
>TRBV12-3/TRBV12-4|TRBD1|TRBJ2-7|NA
TGTGCCAGCCACCGAATCCCGGGACAGGGCCCCTACGAGCAGTACTTC
CASHRIPGQGPYEQYF
>TRBV12-3/TRBV12-4|TRBD1|TRBJ1-2|NA
TGTGCCAGCAGTTTATCACAGGGGGCAAATATGTATGGCTACACCTTC
CASSLSQGANMYGYTF
>TRBV27|TRBD1|TRBJ1-1|NA
TGTGCCAGCACCCGGGACAGGATGAACACTGAAGCTTTCTTT
CASTRDRMNTEAFF
>TRBV6-6|NA|TRBJ2-2|NA
TGTGCCAGCCTAACACCTCCGGCTGCCGGGGAGCTGTTTTTT
CASLTPPAAGELFF
>TRBV4-2|NA|TRBJ1-5|once
TGTGCCAGCAGCCAAGTTAACAGGCTGGATCAGCCCCAGCATTTT
CASSQVNRLDQPQHF
>TRBV20-1|NA|TRBJ1-4|NA
TGCAGTGCTAGAGATTGGACCACAACTAATGAAAAACTGTTTTTT
CSARDWTTTNEKLFF
>TRBV12-3/TRBV12-4|NA|TRBJ2-3|few
TGTGCCAGCAGTTTAGCGCCGGGCACAGATACGCAGTATTTT
CASSLAPGTDTQYF
>TRBV14|TRBD2|TRBJ2-7|many
TGTGCCAGCAGCCGGGGACTAGCGGACGTCTACGAGCAGTACTTC
CASSRGLADVYEQYF
>TRBV5-1|NA|TRBJ2-7|few
TGCGCCAGCAGCCACGAATACGAGCAGTACTTC
CASSHEYEQYF
>TRBV4-3|TRBD1|TRBJ2-2|NA
TGCGCCAGCAGCCAAGCGGACAGGCTCGACGACACCGGGGAGCTGTTTTTT
CASSQADRLDDTGELFF
>TRBV30|NA|TRBJ2-3|few
TGTGCCTGGGTACTAAACTCCGGTACAGATACGCAGTATTTT
CAWVLNSGTDTQYF
>TRBV21-1|NA|TRBJ2-5|few
TGTGCCAGCAGCAAAAAATGGTACGAACCTGACACCAGGGGGAGGAAGACCCAGTACTTC
CASSKKWYEPDTRGRKTQYF
>TRBV24-1|NA|TRBJ2-1|few
TGTGCCACCAGTGGTAGGGTCAATGAGCAGTTCTTC
CATSGRVNEQFF
>TRBV30|NA|TRBJ2-7|NA
TGTGCCTGGAGTCCGGACTCCCACGAGCAGTACTTC
CAWSPDSHEQYF
>TRBV6-5|TRBD2|TRBJ2-1|NA
TGTGCCAGCAGCGAAACTAGCGGGGGGCCCTCGGAGCAGTTCTTC
CASSETSGGPSEQFF
>TRBV7-3|NA|TRBJ2-2|NA
TGTGCCAGCAGCCCCCCGGGGGCGGAAGGGACCGGGGAGCTGTTTTTT
CASSPPGAEGTGELFF
>TRBV5-4|TRBD2|TRBJ2-1|NA
TGTGCCAGCGGCCCCAAGGTGCGGGGGGCCAATGAGCAGTTCTTC
CASGPKVRGANEQFF
>TRBV12-3/TRBV12-4|TRBD1|TRBJ2-1|few
TGTGCCAGCAGTGCCGGGACAGGCTCCAATGAGCAGTTCTTC
CASSAGTGSNEQFF
>TRBV4-1|NA|TRBJ2-7|NA
TGCGCCAGCAGCCAAGTCGAAGACCTTAAATGGGAGCAGTACTTC
CASSQVEDLKWEQYF
>TRBV7-9|NA|TRBJ1-2|few
TGTGCCAGCAGCCGAGCCTGGGAAGGCTACACCTTC
CASSRAWEGYTF
>TRBV6-4|NA|TRBJ2-3|NA
TGTGCCAGCAGTGTCGACTCGGGCACAGATACGCAGTATTTT
CASSVDSGTDTQYF
>TRBV30|NA|TRBJ1-1|once
TGTGCCTGGAACCCTCGCGGATCTTGGACTGAAGCTTTCTTT
CAWNPRGSWTEAFF